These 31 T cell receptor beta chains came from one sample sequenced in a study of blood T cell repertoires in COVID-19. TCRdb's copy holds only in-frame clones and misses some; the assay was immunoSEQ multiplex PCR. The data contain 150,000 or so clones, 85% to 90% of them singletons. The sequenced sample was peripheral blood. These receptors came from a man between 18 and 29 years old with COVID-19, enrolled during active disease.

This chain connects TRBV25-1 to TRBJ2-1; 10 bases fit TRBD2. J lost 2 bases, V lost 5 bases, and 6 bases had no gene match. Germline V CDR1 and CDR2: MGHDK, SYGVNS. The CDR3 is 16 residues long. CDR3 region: CASSFSLAGAYNEQFF. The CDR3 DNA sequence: TGTGCCAGCAGTTTTTCCCTAGCGGGGGCCTACAATGAGCAGTTCTTC.

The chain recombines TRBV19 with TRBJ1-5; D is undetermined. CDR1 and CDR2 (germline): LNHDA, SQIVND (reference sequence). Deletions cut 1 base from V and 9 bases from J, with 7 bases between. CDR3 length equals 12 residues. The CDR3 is CASSIGRRPQHF. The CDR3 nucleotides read TGTGCCAGTAGTATAGGGCGGCGGCCCCAGCATTTT.

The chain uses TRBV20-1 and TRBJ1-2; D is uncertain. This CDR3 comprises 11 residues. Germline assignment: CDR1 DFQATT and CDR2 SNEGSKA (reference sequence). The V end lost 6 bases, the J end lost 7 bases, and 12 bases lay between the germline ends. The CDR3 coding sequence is TGCAGTGCCCCGGACTCATTTGGCTACACCTTC. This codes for CSAPDSFGYTF.

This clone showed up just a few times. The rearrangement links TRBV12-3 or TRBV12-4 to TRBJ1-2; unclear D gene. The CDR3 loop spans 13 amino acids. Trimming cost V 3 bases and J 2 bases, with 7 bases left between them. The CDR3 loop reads CASSFDNNYGYTF. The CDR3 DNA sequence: TGTGCCAGCAGTTTTGACAACAACTATGGCTACACCTTC.

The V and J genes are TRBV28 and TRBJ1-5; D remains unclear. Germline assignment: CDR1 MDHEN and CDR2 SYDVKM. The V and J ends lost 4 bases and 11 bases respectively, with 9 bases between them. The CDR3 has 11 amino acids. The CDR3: CASSYLGAQHF. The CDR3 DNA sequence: TGTGCCAGCAGTTACCTCGGGGCCCAGCATTTT.

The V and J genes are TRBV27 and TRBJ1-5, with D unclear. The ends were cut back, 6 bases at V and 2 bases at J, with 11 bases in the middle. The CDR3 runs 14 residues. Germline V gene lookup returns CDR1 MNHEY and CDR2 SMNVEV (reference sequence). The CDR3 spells CASSESGGNQPQHF. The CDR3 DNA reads TGTGCCAGCAGCGAGTCCGGAGGCAATCAGCCCCAGCATTTT.

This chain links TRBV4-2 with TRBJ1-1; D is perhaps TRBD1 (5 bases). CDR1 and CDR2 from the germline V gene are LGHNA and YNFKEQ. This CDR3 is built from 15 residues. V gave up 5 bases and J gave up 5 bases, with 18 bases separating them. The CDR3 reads CASSDTRGRDTEAFF. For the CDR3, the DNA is TGTGCCAGCAGCGACACTCGGGGGAGGGATACTGAAGCTTTCTTT.

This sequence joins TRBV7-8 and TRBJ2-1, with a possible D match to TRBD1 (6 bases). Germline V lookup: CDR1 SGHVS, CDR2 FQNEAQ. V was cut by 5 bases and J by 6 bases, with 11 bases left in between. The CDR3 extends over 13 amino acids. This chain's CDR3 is CASSQSQGNEQFF. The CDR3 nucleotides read TGTGCCAGCAGCCAGTCACAGGGCAATGAGCAGTTCTTC.

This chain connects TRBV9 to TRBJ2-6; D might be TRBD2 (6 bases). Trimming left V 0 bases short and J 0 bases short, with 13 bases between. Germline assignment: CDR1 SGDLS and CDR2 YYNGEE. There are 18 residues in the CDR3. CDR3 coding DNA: TGTGCCAGCAGCGTAGGGAGGGGTTATATCTCTGGGGCCAACGTCCTGACTTTC. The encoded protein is CASSVGRGYISGANVLTF.

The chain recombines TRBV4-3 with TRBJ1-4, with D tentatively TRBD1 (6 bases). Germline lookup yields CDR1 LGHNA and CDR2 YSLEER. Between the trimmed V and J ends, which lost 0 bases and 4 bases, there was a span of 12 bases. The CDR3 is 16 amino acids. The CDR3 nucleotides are TGCGCCAGCAGCCAAGAGTACAGGGAAGTTAATGAAAAACTGTTTTTT. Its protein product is CASSQEYREVNEKLFF.

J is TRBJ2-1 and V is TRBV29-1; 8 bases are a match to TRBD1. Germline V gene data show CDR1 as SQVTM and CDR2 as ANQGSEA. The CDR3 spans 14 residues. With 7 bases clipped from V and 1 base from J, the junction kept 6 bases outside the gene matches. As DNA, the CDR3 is TGCAGCGGCGGGACAGGCCGTTCCTACAATGAGCAGTTCTTC. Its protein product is CSGGTGRSYNEQFF.

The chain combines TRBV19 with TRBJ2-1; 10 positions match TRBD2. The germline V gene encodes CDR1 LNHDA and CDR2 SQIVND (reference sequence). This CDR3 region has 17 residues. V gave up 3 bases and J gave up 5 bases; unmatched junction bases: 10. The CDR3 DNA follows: TGTGCCAGTAGTATCTCCCTTACTAGCGGGGAACACAATGAGCAGTTCTTC. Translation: CASSISLTSGEHNEQFF.

The CDR3 region is CAWSVGYRGNQPQHF. CDR3 nucleotides: TGTGCCTGGAGTGTAGGTTACAGGGGAAATCAGCCCCAGCATTTT. The chain employs TRBV30 and TRBJ1-5; 7 nucleotides match TRBD1. CDR1 is GTSNPN and CDR2 is SVGIG in the germline V gene (reference sequence). V was clipped by 0 bases and J by 4 bases; unmatched bases: 6. The CDR3 length is 15 residues.

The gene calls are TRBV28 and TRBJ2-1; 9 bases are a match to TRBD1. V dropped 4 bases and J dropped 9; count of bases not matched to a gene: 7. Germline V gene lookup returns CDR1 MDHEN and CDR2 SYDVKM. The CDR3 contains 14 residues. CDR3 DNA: TGTGCCAGCAGTTCACAGGGGGCTTCAGCTGAGCAGTTCTTC. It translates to CASSSQGASAEQFF. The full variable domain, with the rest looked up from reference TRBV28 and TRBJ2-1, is DVKVTQSSRYLVKRTGEKVFLECVQDMDHENMFWYRQDPGLGLRLIYFSYDVKMKEKGDIPEGYSVSREKKERFSLILESASTNQTSMYLCASSSQGASAEQFFGPGTRLTVL.

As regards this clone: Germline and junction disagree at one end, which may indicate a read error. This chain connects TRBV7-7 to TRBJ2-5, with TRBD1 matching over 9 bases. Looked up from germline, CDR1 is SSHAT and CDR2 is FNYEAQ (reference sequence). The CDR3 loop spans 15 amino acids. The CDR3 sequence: CASSAGTGNQETQYF. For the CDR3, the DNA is TGTGCTAGCAGCGCCGGGACAGGGAACCAAGAGACCCAGTACTTC.

DNA for the CDR3: TGTGCCAGCAGTTTGATCCGGACAGGGTACTATGGCTACACCTTC. Protein product: CASSLIRTGYYGYTF. The rearrangement joins TRBV28 to TRBJ1-2; TRBD1 aligns across 8 bases. This CDR3 has 15 amino acids. V lost 3 bases to trimming and J lost 3 bases; unmatched junction nucleotides: 6. Germline V gene data show CDR1 as MDHEN and CDR2 as SYDVKM.

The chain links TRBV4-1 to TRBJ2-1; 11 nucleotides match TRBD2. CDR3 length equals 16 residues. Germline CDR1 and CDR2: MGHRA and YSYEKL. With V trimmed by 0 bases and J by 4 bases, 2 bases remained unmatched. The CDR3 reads CASSQEASGGYNEQFF. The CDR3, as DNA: TGCGCCAGCAGCCAAGAGGCTAGCGGGGGGTACAATGAGCAGTTCTTC.

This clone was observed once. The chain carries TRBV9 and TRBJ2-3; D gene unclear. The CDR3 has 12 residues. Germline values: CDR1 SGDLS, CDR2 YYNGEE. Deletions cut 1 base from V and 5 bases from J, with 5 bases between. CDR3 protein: CASSVSVDTQYF. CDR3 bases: TGTGCCAGCAGCGTATCGGTAGATACGCAGTATTTT.

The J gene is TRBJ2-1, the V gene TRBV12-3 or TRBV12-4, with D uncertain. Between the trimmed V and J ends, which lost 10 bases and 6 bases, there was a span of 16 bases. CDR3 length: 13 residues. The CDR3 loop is CATSPLQINEQFF. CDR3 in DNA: TGTGCCACCAGCCCGCTACAGATCAATGAGCAGTTCTTC.

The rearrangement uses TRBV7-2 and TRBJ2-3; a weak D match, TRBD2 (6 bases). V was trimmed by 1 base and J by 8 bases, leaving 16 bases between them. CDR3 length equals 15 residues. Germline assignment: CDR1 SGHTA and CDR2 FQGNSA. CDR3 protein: CASSLGGVRQGTQYF. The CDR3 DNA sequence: TGTGCCAGCAGCTTAGGCGGGGTCCGCCAGGGTACGCAGTATTTT.

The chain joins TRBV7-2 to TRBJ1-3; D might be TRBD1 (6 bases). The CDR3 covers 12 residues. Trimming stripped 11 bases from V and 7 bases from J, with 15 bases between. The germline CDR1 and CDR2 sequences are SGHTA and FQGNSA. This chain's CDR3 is CAEKGELNTIYF. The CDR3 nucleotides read TGTGCCGAGAAGGGGGAGTTGAACACCATATATTTT.

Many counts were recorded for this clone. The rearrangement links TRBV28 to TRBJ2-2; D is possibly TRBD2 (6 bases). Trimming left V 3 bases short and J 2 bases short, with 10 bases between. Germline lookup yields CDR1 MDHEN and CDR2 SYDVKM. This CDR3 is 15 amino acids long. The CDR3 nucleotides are TGTGCCAGCAGTTTGTCGGGAGATAACACCGGGGAGCTGTTTTTT. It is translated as CASSLSGDNTGELFF.

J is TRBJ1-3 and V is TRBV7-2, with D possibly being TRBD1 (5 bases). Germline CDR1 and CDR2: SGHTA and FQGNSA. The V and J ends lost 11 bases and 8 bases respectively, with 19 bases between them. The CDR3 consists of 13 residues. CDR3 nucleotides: TGTGCCTCCAGCTGGAGGAGGGGTCACACCATATATTTT. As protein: CASSWRRGHTIYF.

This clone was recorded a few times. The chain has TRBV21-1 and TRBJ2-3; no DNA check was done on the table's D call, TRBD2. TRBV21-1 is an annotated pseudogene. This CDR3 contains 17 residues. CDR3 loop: CASSNSSGRGPTDTQYF. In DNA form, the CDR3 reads TGTGCCAGCAGCAACTCTAGCGGGAGGGGCCCCACAGATACGCAGTATTTT.

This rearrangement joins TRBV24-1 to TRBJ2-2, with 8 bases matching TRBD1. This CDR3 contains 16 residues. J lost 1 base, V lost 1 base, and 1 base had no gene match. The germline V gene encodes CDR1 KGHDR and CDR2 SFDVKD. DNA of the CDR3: TGTGCCACCAGTGATTTCGGACAGGGGAACACCGGGGAGCTGTTTTTT. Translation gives CATSDFGQGNTGELFF.

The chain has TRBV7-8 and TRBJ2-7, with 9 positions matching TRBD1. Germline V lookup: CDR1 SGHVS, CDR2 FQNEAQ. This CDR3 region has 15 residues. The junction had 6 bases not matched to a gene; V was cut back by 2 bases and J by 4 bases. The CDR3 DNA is TGTGCCAGCAGCTTAACAGGGGGCGATGGATACGAGCAGTACTTC. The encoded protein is CASSLTGGDGYEQYF.

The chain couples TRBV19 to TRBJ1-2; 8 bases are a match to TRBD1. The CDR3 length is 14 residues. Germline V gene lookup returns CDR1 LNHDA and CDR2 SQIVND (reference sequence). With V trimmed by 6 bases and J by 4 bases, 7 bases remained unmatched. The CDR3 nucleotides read TGTGCCAGTAGCCGCGACAGGGGCCCCTATGGCTACACCTTC. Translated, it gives CASSRDRGPYGYTF.

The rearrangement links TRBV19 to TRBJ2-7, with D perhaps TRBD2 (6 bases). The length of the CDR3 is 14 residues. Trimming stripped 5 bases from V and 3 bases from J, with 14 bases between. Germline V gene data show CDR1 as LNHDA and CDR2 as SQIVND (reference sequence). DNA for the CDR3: TGTGCCAGTAGTCTAGGCGGGGATCGCTACGAGCAGTACTTC. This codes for CASSLGGDRYEQYF.

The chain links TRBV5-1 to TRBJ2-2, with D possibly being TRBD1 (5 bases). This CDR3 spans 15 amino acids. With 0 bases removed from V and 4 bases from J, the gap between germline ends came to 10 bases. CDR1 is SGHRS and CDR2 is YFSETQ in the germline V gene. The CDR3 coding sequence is TGCGCCAGCAGCTTGGTGCCGACAGCCACCGGGGAGCTGTTTTTT. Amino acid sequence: CASSLVPTATGELFF.

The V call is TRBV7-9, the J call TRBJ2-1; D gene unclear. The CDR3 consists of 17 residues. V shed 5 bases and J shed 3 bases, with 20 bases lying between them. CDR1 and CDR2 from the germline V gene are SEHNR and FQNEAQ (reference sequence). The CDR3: CASSQRLGSKLYNEQFF. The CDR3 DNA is TGTGCCAGCAGCCAACGACTCGGTAGTAAGCTCTACAATGAGCAGTTCTTC. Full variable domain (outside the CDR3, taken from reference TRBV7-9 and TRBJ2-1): DTGVSQNPRHKITKRGQNVTFRCDPISEHNRLYWYRQTLGQGPEFLTYFQNEAQLEKSRLLSDRFSAERPKGSFSTLEIQRTEQGDSAMYLCASSQRLGSKLYNEQFFGPGTRLTVL.

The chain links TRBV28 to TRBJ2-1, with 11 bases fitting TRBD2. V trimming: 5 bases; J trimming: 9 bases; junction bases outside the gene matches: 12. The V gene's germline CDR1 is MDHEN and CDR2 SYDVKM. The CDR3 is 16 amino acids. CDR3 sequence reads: CASSARLAGSLPEQFF. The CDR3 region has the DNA TGTGCCAGCAGTGCCAGACTAGCGGGATCTCTCCCTGAGCAGTTCTTC.